The rows below give T cell receptor beta chains drawn from one sample of a study of cytomegalovirus exposure and HLA in healthy donors. Generated by immunoSEQ multiplex PCR, the TCRdb table keeps only in-frame clones and is missing some. The sample lists about 100,000 clones, 75% occurring once. Sequenced sample: PBMCs. The source is a woman aged 18-29 years in good health and CMV-seropositive. Each CDR3 is given with its conserved first and last residue. A D gene is named only where the DNA matches it firmly. The listing skips clone size in some rows; elsewhere it reads once, few, many or a size class.

clone size: .
J gene: TRBJ2-7
V gene: TRBV7-8
D gene: TRBD2
CDR3 protein: CASSSPPGLAFEQYF
CDR3 DNA: TGTGCCAGCAGCTCCCCACCGGGACTAGCGTTCGAGCAGTACTTC

clone size: once
J gene: TRBJ2-7
V gene: TRBV4-3
D gene: TRBD2
CDR3 protein: CASSPSQRGSYEQYF
CDR3 DNA: TGCGCCAGCAGCCCCAGCCAGCGGGGTTCCTACGAGCAGTACTTC

clone size: .
J gene: TRBJ2-5
V gene: TRBV4-3
D gene: TRBD2
CDR3 protein: CASSQDAPGTSGRAGETQYF
CDR3 DNA: TGCGCCAGCAGCCAAGATGCCCCCGGGACTAGCGGGAGGGCCGGAGAGACCCAGTACTTC

clone size: .
J gene: TRBJ2-2
V gene: TRBV5-4
D gene: .
CDR3 protein: CASTSRAHTGELFF
CDR3 DNA: TGTGCCAGCACAAGCAGGGCGCACACCGGGGAGCTGTTTTTT

clone size: .
J gene: TRBJ2-7
V gene: TRBV9
D gene: .
CDR3 protein: CASSVRAGQGGAEQYF
CDR3 DNA: TGTGCCAGCAGCGTTAGGGCAGGTCAGGGAGGCGCCGAGCAGTACTTC

clone size: .
J gene: TRBJ1-1
V gene: TRBV5-4
D gene: .
CDR3 protein: CASSLPELFLQGRATEAFF
CDR3 DNA: TGTGCCAGCAGCTTGCCAGAACTATTTTTACAGGGACGGGCCACTGAAGCTTTCTTT

clone size: .
J gene: TRBJ2-1
V gene: TRBV7-2
D gene: .
CDR3 protein: CASSLAVLEQFF
CDR3 DNA: TGTGCCAGCAGCTTGGCGGTTCTTGAGCAGTTCTTC

clone size: .
J gene: TRBJ2-7
V gene: TRBV10-3
D gene: .
CDR3 protein: CAISESSTGTYEQYF
CDR3 DNA: TGTGCCATCAGTGAGTCAAGTACAGGGACCTACGAGCAGTACTTC

clone size: .
J gene: TRBJ2-5
V gene: TRBV7-2
D gene: TRBD2
CDR3 protein: CASSQSRGGPETQYF
CDR3 DNA: TGTGCCAGCAGCCAGTCCCGGGGGGGTCCCGAGACCCAGTACTTC

clone size: .
J gene: TRBJ2-1
V gene: TRBV11-3
D gene: TRBD2
CDR3 protein: CASSLGGRANDEQFF
CDR3 DNA: TGTGCCAGCAGCTTAGGGGGGAGGGCCAACGATGAGCAGTTCTTC

clone size: .
J gene: TRBJ1-1
V gene: TRBV5-8
D gene: .
CDR3 protein: CASSLGLGGDTEAFF
CDR3 DNA: TGTGCCAGCAGCTTAGGTCTTGGAGGGGACACTGAAGCTTTCTTT

clone size: .
J gene: TRBJ2-7
V gene: TRBV6-1
D gene: TRBD1
CDR3 protein: CASSIQGVPYEQYF
CDR3 DNA: TGTGCCAGCTCGATACAGGGGGTCCCCTACGAGCAGTACTTC

clone size: .
J gene: TRBJ2-6
V gene: TRBV5-4
D gene: .
CDR3 protein: CASSTANTGANVLTF
CDR3 DNA: TGTGCCAGCAGCACCGCCAACACTGGGGCCAACGTCCTGACTTTC

clone size: .
J gene: TRBJ2-1
V gene: TRBV27
D gene: TRBD2
CDR3 protein: CASSLVAGGLYNEQFF
CDR3 DNA: TGTGCCAGCAGTTTAGTGGCGGGAGGGCTCTACAATGAGCAGTTCTTC

clone size: .
J gene: TRBJ1-1
V gene: TRBV9
D gene: .
CDR3 protein: CASSSGGGGTEAFF
CDR3 DNA: TGTGCCAGCAGCTCGGGGGGTGGGGGCACTGAAGCTTTCTTT

clone size: .
J gene: TRBJ2-1
V gene: TRBV6-4
D gene: TRBD2
CDR3 protein: CASSATGTSDYNEQFF
CDR3 DNA: TGTGCCAGCAGTGCGACCGGGACTAGTGACTACAATGAGCAGTTCTTC

clone size: few
J gene: TRBJ1-1
V gene: TRBV2
D gene: .
CDR3 protein: CATTYNTEAFF
CDR3 DNA: TGTGCCACCACTTATAACACTGAAGCTTTCTTT

clone size: .
J gene: TRBJ2-1
V gene: TRBV6-5
D gene: TRBD2
CDR3 protein: CASSSTSGRYNEQFF
CDR3 DNA: TGTGCCAGCAGTTCTACTAGCGGGAGGTACAATGAGCAGTTCTTC

clone size: .
J gene: TRBJ1-2
V gene: TRBV27
D gene: TRBD1
CDR3 protein: CASSLGRGRGYGYTF
CDR3 DNA: TGTGCCAGCAGTTTGGGCAGGGGGCGCGGCTATGGCTACACCTTC

clone size: once
J gene: TRBJ2-3
V gene: TRBV28
D gene: TRBD2
CDR3 protein: CASSPLIIAGGTDTQYF
CDR3 DNA: TGTGCCAGCAGTCCCCTGATTATTGCGGGAGGTACCGATACGCAGTATTTT

clone size: .
J gene: TRBJ2-7
V gene: TRBV19
D gene: TRBD2
CDR3 protein: CASKRDSNPSGSYEQYF
CDR3 DNA: TGTGCCAGTAAGAGGGACAGCAACCCTAGCGGGAGCTACGAGCAGTACTTC

clone size: .
J gene: TRBJ2-7
V gene: TRBV10-3
D gene: TRBD2
CDR3 protein: CAISESMGLAGRYEQYF
CDR3 DNA: TGTGCCATCAGTGAGTCGATGGGACTAGCAGGTCGGTACGAGCAGTACTTC

clone size: .
J gene: TRBJ2-2
V gene: TRBV2
D gene: .
CDR3 protein: CASTTPTGTGELFF
CDR3 DNA: TGTGCCAGCACCACCCCTACTGGTACCGGGGAGCTGTTTTTT

clone size: .
J gene: TRBJ2-1
V gene: TRBV2
D gene: .
CDR3 protein: CASSEPGVYNEQFF
CDR3 DNA: TGTGCCAGCAGTGAACCCGGGGTTTACAATGAGCAGTTCTTC

clone size: .
J gene: TRBJ2-2
V gene: TRBV6-1
D gene: TRBD2
CDR3 protein: CASSERGLATNTGELFF
CDR3 DNA: TGTGCCAGCAGTGAAAGGGGACTAGCGACGAACACCGGGGAGCTGTTTTTT

clone size: .
J gene: TRBJ1-2
V gene: TRBV4-1
D gene: .
CDR3 protein: CASSHTYRGNYGYTF
CDR3 DNA: TGCGCCAGCAGCCATACCTACCGCGGGAACTATGGCTACACCTTC

clone size: few
J gene: TRBJ2-1
V gene: TRBV7-2
D gene: .
CDR3 protein: CASSLSGGLSNEQFF
CDR3 DNA: TGTGCCAGCAGCTTGTCAGGGGGGCTGTCCAATGAGCAGTTCTTC

clone size: .
J gene: TRBJ2-7
V gene: TRBV9
D gene: TRBD1
CDR3 protein: CASSVDPQGAYEQYF
CDR3 DNA: TGTGCCAGCAGCGTGGACCCACAGGGGGCCTACGAGCAGTACTTC

clone size: few
J gene: TRBJ2-3
V gene: TRBV7-2
D gene: .
CDR3 protein: CASSSSLATDTQYF
CDR3 DNA: TGTGCCAGCAGCTCTTCCCTAGCGACAGATACGCAGTATTTT

clone size: .
J gene: TRBJ2-7
V gene: TRBV7-2
D gene: TRBD2
CDR3 protein: CASSLKREASYEQYF
CDR3 DNA: TGTGCCAGCAGCTTGAAGCGGGAGGCCTCCTACGAGCAGTACTTC

clone size: once
J gene: TRBJ2-1
V gene: TRBV5-1
D gene: TRBD1
CDR3 protein: CASSGQEDNEQFF
CDR3 DNA: TGCGCCAGCAGTGGACAGGAGGACAATGAGCAGTTCTTC

clone size: .
J gene: TRBJ1-1
V gene: TRBV7-3
D gene: .
CDR3 protein: CASSFGLNTEAFF
CDR3 DNA: TGTGCCAGCAGCTTCGGTCTGAACACTGAAGCTTTCTTT

clone size: .
J gene: TRBJ2-7
V gene: TRBV5-6
D gene: TRBD2
CDR3 protein: CASSLEGLAPYEQYF
CDR3 DNA: TGTGCCAGCAGCTTGGAGGGACTAGCCCCCTACGAGCAGTACTTC

clone size: .
J gene: TRBJ2-7
V gene: TRBV15
D gene: .
CDR3 protein: CATSRDGAGYEQYF
CDR3 DNA: TGTGCCACCAGCAGAGATGGGGCTGGCTACGAGCAGTACTTC

clone size: .
J gene: TRBJ2-4
V gene: TRBV19
D gene: .
CDR3 protein: CASSGLSGRSAKNIQYF
CDR3 DNA: TGTGCCAGTAGTGGTTTATCAGGGAGGTCAGCCAAAAACATTCAGTACTTC

clone size: .
J gene: TRBJ2-6
V gene: TRBV5-4
D gene: .
CDR3 protein: CASSLAGDGFSGANVLTF
CDR3 DNA: TGTGCCAGCAGCTTAGCAGGCGACGGATTCTCTGGGGCCAACGTCCTGACTTTC

clone size: few
J gene: TRBJ2-1
V gene: TRBV7-2
D gene: .
CDR3 protein: CASSLELVVGSEQFF
CDR3 DNA: TGTGCCAGCAGCTTAGAACTAGTTGTCGGGAGTGAGCAGTTCTTC

clone size: .
J gene: TRBJ2-7
V gene: TRBV4-3
D gene: TRBD2
CDR3 protein: CASSQDMLRETGQYF
CDR3 DNA: TGCGCCAGCAGCCAAGATATGTTGCGGGAGACCGGGCAGTACTTC

clone size: .
J gene: TRBJ2-1
V gene: TRBV7-9
D gene: .
CDR3 protein: CASNSPLSYNEQFF
CDR3 DNA: TGTGCCAGCAATAGCCCCCTCTCCTACAATGAGCAGTTCTTC

clone size: few
J gene: TRBJ2-1
V gene: TRBV19
D gene: TRBD2
CDR3 protein: CASSMRILAGADEQFF
CDR3 DNA: TGTGCAAGTAGTATGAGGATACTAGCGGGAGCGGATGAGCAGTTCTTC

clone size: .
J gene: TRBJ1-1
V gene: TRBV10-3
D gene: .
CDR3 protein: CAISESGGNTEAFF
CDR3 DNA: TGTGCCATCAGTGAGTCAGGGGGGAACACTGAAGCTTTCTTT

clone size: .
J gene: TRBJ2-5
V gene: TRBV28
D gene: TRBD1
CDR3 protein: CASSLGQGGQETQYF
CDR3 DNA: TGTGCCAGCAGTTTAGGACAGGGCGGCCAAGAGACCCAGTACTTC

clone size: .
J gene: TRBJ2-5
V gene: TRBV5-6
D gene: TRBD2
CDR3 protein: CASSLVLAGAETQYF
CDR3 DNA: TGTGCCAGCAGCTTGGTACTAGCGGGAGCTGAGACCCAGTACTTC

clone size: .
J gene: TRBJ2-3
V gene: TRBV28
D gene: .
CDR3 protein: CASSLNVGGRADTQYF
CDR3 DNA: TGTGCCAGCAGTTTAAATGTGGGAGGTCGGGCAGATACGCAGTATTTT

clone size: .
J gene: TRBJ1-4
V gene: TRBV2
D gene: .
CDR3 protein: CASRQGRDEKLFF
CDR3 DNA: TGTGCCAGCAGGCAGGGGAGGGATGAAAAACTGTTTTTT

clone size: .
J gene: TRBJ1-1
V gene: TRBV18
D gene: .
CDR3 protein: CASSPLGGLGRMNTEAFF
CDR3 DNA: TGTGCCAGCTCACCACTGGGGGGGCTAGGCCGGATGAACACTGAAGCTTTCTTT

clone size: .
J gene: TRBJ1-1
V gene: TRBV4-1
D gene: .
CDR3 protein: CASSHSGATLNTKAFF
CDR3 DNA: TGCGCCAGCAGCCACAGTGGGGCCACCCTGAACACTAAAGCTTTCTTT

clone size: .
J gene: TRBJ1-1
V gene: TRBV5-1
D gene: .
CDR3 protein: CASSFNAGTEAFF
CDR3 DNA: TGCGCCAGCAGCTTCAACGCGGGGACTGAAGCTTTCTTT

clone size: once
J gene: TRBJ1-2
V gene: TRBV4-1
D gene: .
CDR3 protein: CASSHPGVRGYTNYGYTF
CDR3 DNA: TGCGCCAGCAGCCACCCAGGGGTTAGAGGGTACACTAACTATGGCTACACCTTC

clone size: .
J gene: TRBJ1-5
V gene: TRBV10-3
D gene: TRBD1
CDR3 protein: CAISTGDIQPQHF
CDR3 DNA: TGTGCCATCAGCACAGGGGATATCCAGCCCCAGCATTTT

clone size: .
J gene: TRBJ1-5
V gene: TRBV19
D gene: .
CDR3 protein: CASSIGGAKQPQHF
CDR3 DNA: TGTGCCAGTAGTATTGGTGGGGCGAAACAGCCCCAGCATTTT

clone size: .
J gene: TRBJ2-5
V gene: TRBV7-7
D gene: TRBD2
CDR3 protein: CASSPRVAGDVQETQYF
CDR3 DNA: TGTGCCAGCAGCCCCAGGGTTGCGGGAGACGTCCAAGAGACCCAGTACTTC

clone size: .
J gene: TRBJ2-2
V gene: TRBV7-8
D gene: TRBD2
CDR3 protein: CASSLVGLALKPNTGELFF
CDR3 DNA: TGTGCCAGCAGCTTAGTGGGACTAGCCCTGAAACCGAACACCGGGGAGCTGTTTTTT

clone size: .
J gene: TRBJ2-7
V gene: TRBV7-8
D gene: .
CDR3 protein: CASSLGPGYYEQYF
CDR3 DNA: TGTGCCAGCAGCTTAGGCCCAGGGTACTACGAGCAGTACTTC

clone size: .
J gene: TRBJ2-7
V gene: TRBV6-5
D gene: .
CDR3 protein: CASSQGHEQYF
CDR3 DNA: TGTGCCAGCAGCCAGGGCCACGAGCAGTACTTC

clone size: .
J gene: TRBJ2-1
V gene: TRBV7-2
D gene: TRBD2
CDR3 protein: CASSHSGSKNEQFF
CDR3 DNA: TGTGCCAGCAGCCATAGCGGGAGTAAGAATGAGCAGTTCTTC

clone size: .
J gene: TRBJ2-7
V gene: TRBV7-2
D gene: .
CDR3 protein: CASSPRSLAGYEQYF
CDR3 DNA: TGTGCCAGCAGCCCCCGTAGCCTAGCTGGCTACGAGCAGTACTTC

clone size: .
J gene: TRBJ2-7
V gene: TRBV7-2
D gene: .
CDR3 protein: CASSRGAGSRESSYEQYF
CDR3 DNA: TGTGCCAGCAGCCGGGGGGCGGGTTCGAGGGAAAGCTCCTACGAGCAGTACTTC

clone size: .
J gene: TRBJ1-1
V gene: TRBV18
D gene: .
CDR3 protein: CASSPPAPETEAFF
CDR3 DNA: TGTGCCAGCTCACCACCTGCCCCGGAGACTGAAGCTTTCTTT

clone size: few
J gene: TRBJ1-4
V gene: TRBV6-5
D gene: .
CDR3 protein: CASSYRRIGEKLFF
CDR3 DNA: TGTGCCAGCAGTTACCGGAGGATTGGAGAAAAACTGTTTTTT